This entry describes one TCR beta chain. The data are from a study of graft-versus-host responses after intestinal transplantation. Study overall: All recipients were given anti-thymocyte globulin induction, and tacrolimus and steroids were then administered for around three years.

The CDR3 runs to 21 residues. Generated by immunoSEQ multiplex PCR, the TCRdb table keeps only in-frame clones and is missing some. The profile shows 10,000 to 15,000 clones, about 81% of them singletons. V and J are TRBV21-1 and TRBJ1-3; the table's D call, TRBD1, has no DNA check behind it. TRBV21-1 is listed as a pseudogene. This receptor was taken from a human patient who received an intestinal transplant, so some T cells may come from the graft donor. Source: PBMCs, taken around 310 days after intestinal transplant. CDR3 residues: CASSKALVWGQDSFHGNTIYF. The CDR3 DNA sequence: TGTGCCAGCAGCAAAGCGCTAGTTTGGGGACAGGACTCTTTCCATGGAAACACCATATATTTT.